The sequence of this T cell receptor (beta chain) was determined in a study of cytomegalovirus exposure and HLA in healthy donors. Overall study findings and caveats: When a later analysis was performed, an Asian-associated ancestry cluster reportedly had fewer N-insertions than the roughly 700-donor mean. Among immune exposure information, only CMV serostatus was available.

V lost 4 bases and J 5 bases, leaving 21 bases between the germline ends. The CDR3 has 16 amino acids. CDR1 SQVTM and CDR2 ANQGSEA come from the germline V gene. About this clone itself: Its antigen remains unknown.

This PCR relied on a set of 60 Vbeta primers and 13 Jbeta primers. Libraries were prepared by immunoSEQ multiplex PCR; TCRdb keeps only in-frame clonotypes and omits some of them. The data show some 130,000 clones, about four fifths seen once. Sequences were obtained from PBMCs. V and J are TRBV29-1 and TRBJ1-5; weak D call: TRBD1 (5 bases). This receptor was taken from a man aged 30 to 45 in good health and CMV-seronegative. The CDR3 loop reads CSVALGTGRSDQPQHF. CDR3 in DNA: TGCAGCGTTGCCTTGGGGACTGGGAGGTCGGATCAGCCCCAGCATTTT. Full variable domain (missing parts from reference TRBV29-1 and TRBJ1-5): SAVISQKPSRDICQRGTSLTIQCQVDSQVTMMFWYRQQPGQSLTLIATANQGSEATYESGFVIDKFPISRPNLTFSTLTVSNMSPEDSSIYLCSVALGTGRSDQPQHFGDGTRLSIL.